This TCR beta chain came from a study of T cell repertoires in cytomegalovirus infection. Study overall: Well-studied HLA-B-restricted CMV epitopes were used in the study alongside recently identified HLA-C-restricted ones. Carrying CMV and the relevant HLA type showed in public TCR beta signatures.

Only a few counts were recorded for this clonotype. What it binds is unknown. Points from the study as a whole: HLA-C-restricted TCR beta clonotypes specific for CMV led the ex vivo response. Based on cumulative public TCR beta family frequency, carriers of CMV plus the relevant HLA were identified.

MiXCR, run by TCRdb on the reads, gives a single entry per CDR3 protein. The data hold around 570,000 distinct CDR3 sequences, with about 40% observed a single time. Trimming took off 1 base at V and 0 bases at J, with 7 bases between the two ends. This CDR3 comprises 15 residues. CDR1 LNHDA and CDR2 SQIVND come from the germline V gene (reference sequence). Sequencing was performed on cultured PBMCs, taken from culture after CMV antigen stimulation. The source of this sequence is a human donor in good health (CMV status not recorded). Some clones in this sample may be carry-over from other donors' samples. This chain joins TRBV19 and TRBJ2-1; D gene ambiguous. CDR3 residues: CASSIGLPSYNEQFF. Here the CDR3 DNA reads TGTGCCAGTAGTATAGGACTTCCCTCCTACAATGAGCAGTTCTTC.